This T cell receptor beta chain appears in the sequencing data of a study of T cell changes during pregnancy in multiple sclerosis. TCRdb's table, derived via immunoSEQ multiplex PCR, lists solely in-frame clones and lacks some. The data show 90,000 to 130,000 clones, roughly 92% seen once. CDR1 is SGHRS, CDR2 YFSETQ, per germline. With 0 bases removed from V and 9 bases from J, the gap between germline ends came to 22 bases. The CDR3 runs 16 residues. The receptor comes from a female donor with multiple sclerosis, enrolled in a pregnancy study. The chain has TRBV5-1 and TRBJ2-7, with D possibly matching TRBD2 (6 bases). The material sequenced was peripheral blood, taken in the third trimester of pregnancy. CDR3 region: CASSLGGDPSLSGQYF. CDR3 nucleotide sequence: TGCGCCAGCAGCTTGGGGGGGGACCCCTCCCTAAGCGGGCAGTACTTC.